Here is one T cell receptor (beta chain) with its context. Antigen: not known. The V end was cut by 0 bases, the J end by 5 bases, with 7 bases between. The length of the CDR3 is 13 residues. Germline V gene data show CDR1 as MRHNA and CDR2 as SNTAGT. This entry comes from a study of cytomegalovirus exposure and HLA in healthy donors. Study-wide results and limits: Owing to their indistinguishability, certain V segments, notably TRBV6-2 and TRBV6-3, were excluded. In a later analysis, specific HLA alleles were associated with around 17,000 TCR beta sequences at a 0.05 false discovery rate. An observed cluster of highly shared sequence variants was recorded as a likely sequencing artifact.

It was with 60 Vbeta and 13 Jbeta primers that the PCR ran. Measured with immunoSEQ multiplex PCR; TCRdb has only the in-frame clones, and not every one. This sample carries about 130,000 clones, around 78% of them seen once, and the ten largest clones take around 19%. Input material: PBMCs. The clonotype was recovered from a man aged 18 to 30 in good health and CMV-seropositive. The genes are TRBV6-4 and TRBJ1-2, with unresolved D. The CDR3: CASSDSAGYGYTF. The CDR3 DNA follows: TGTGCCAGCAGTGACTCGGCAGGTTATGGCTACACCTTC.